This T cell receptor (beta chain) is drawn from a study of CXCR3-negative and CXCR3-positive naive CD8 T cells. With respect to this clonotype: The antigen remains undetermined.

The CDR3 runs 17 residues. Looked up from germline, CDR1 is MNHEY and CDR2 is SVGEGT. Every CD8+ T cell subset underwent triplicate sorting at a few hundred thousand cells apiece. Study-wide results and caveats: More hydrophobic TRB CDR3s occurred in CXCR3-positive than in CXCR3-negative naive cells. CXCR3-negative and CXCR3-positive naive cells shared comparable TRBV-TRBJ usage, but memory cells did not.

The study made its TRB cDNA libraries by 5' RACE, adding UMI labels. TCRdb reworked the 5' RACE reads into one entry per CDR3 protein, no DNA. Here the sample table reports some 130,000 distinct CDR3 sequences. The chain has TRBV6-2 or TRBV6-3 and TRBJ1-4; no DNA is available, so the TRBD1 call from TCRdb remains unchecked. The source is a human donor in good health. Some clones in this sample may be carry-over from other donors' samples. The sequenced sample was naive CXCR3+ CD8+ T cells from blood. The subset: CD45RO-CCR7+CD27+CD95- naive CD8+ T cells expressing CXCR3 (TNR3+). CDR3 sequence reads: CASTDPIGGAANEKLFF.